The entry that follows covers one TCR beta chain sequence. The germline gives CDR1 SEHNR, CDR2 FQNEAQ (reference sequence). The V and J ends lost 5 bases and 1 base, in that order; junction bases with no gene match: 5. This CDR3 has 15 residues. Authors' analysis steps: Amplified reference gene primers provided the basis for estimating nucleated cell counts. Here immunoSEQ multiplex PCR was the method, and the copy in TCRdb shows in-frame clones only, minus some. V, J and clone size were drawn from that table, and D and trimming were deduced from the DNA. Of about 220,000 clones listed, roughly 76% were seen once; the top ten hold 4.5% to 5.5%. This entry is derived from a study of blood T cell repertoires in COVID-19. On the study more broadly: Collection of acute and convalescent COVID-19 samples took place in the United States, Italy and Spain. T cells, B-cell-depleted T cells, or PBMCs provided the cDNA or gDNA that served as material.

The sequencing sample was made of peripheral blood. V gene TRBV7-9 combines with J gene TRBJ2-3, with 8 bases fitting TRBD1. This TCR came from a human donor in a cohort sampled during active COVID-19. DNA of the CDR3: TGTGCCAGCAGCCCCAGACAGGGGCGCACAGATACGCAGTATTTT. Its translation is CASSPRQGRTDTQYF.